This T cell receptor beta chain was documented in a study of cytomegalovirus exposure and HLA in healthy donors (TCRdb year 2017). Study-level background: The 500 to 700 repertoires of the first cohort and the approximately 110 validation repertoires were produced on the same platform, according to a later analysis. The study was designed to test whether signatures of past pathogen exposure could be identified by cataloging public T cell receptors. In addition to the first cohort of several hundred subjects, a separate validation cohort of 120 different subjects was used. High-throughput TCR immunosequencing, statistical association of individual TCRs with disease status, and machine learning were combined to predict cytomegalovirus infection status.

Separate from the roughly 700-subject first cohort, the validation cohort of 120 subjects was the group to which the donors belonged. Libraries were built with the immunoSEQ multiplex PCR assay. The paper's processing steps were these. A statistical classification framework was built to diagnose cytomegalovirus status from the catalog of TCR beta chain sequences. Sourced from immuneACCESS, this table was stored by TCRdb with only in-frame sequences that have V and J called. A share of the clones is absent; for the studies checked, an unresolved V gene accounts for under half, and the remainder has no known explanation. The V and J calls and clone size come from that table; D and trimming were worked out from the DNA. The table for this sample lists 140,000 or so clones; approximately 93% of them were counted only once. The ten top clones hold about 0.7% of the sample. This clone was counted once. The clone's antigen remains unknown. Per-base qualities were not stored, and no clone one base away is much larger.

Study-wide findings and limitations: The classifier was reported to diagnose cytomegalovirus status with high specificity and sensitivity in both the original cohort and the validation cohort. The study gave a list of under 200 TCR beta chains associated with cytomegalovirus. A later analysis lacked HLA typing for the validation cohort, so it scored co-occurrence in that cohort across all 120 repertoires. In a later analysis, TCRs clustered in the first cohort were found to also tend to co-occur in the roughly 120 validation repertoires, with 90% to 95% of cluster scores above 0. The authors suggested that the approach could potentially be extended to other disease states and immunological phenotypes. While some public TCRs were present in many individuals, most TCR sequences turned up only very rarely across donors. A few of the identified cytomegalovirus-associated TCR beta chains were confirmed in vitro to be specific for cytomegalovirus antigens.

The CDR3, from cysteine to phenylalanine, totals 16 residues. Only the CDR3 region is kept as DNA, spanning 48 bases read in frame from base 1. Trimming at the junction amounts to 5 bases on V and 0 bases on J, and the germline ends lie 15 bases apart. Based on the germline V gene (reference sequence), the CDR1 and CDR2 sequences are SEHNR and FQNEAQ. The sample consisted of PBMCs. The origin of this receptor is a man aged 18 to 30 in good health and CMV-seronegative. The chain links TRBV7-9 with TRBJ2-3, with TRBD2 perhaps the D gene, on 6 matching bases. The CDR3 sequence is CASSTPGGSSTDTQYF. The DNA reads as follows: TGTGCCAGCAGCACCCCTGGGGGGTCTAGCACAGATACGCAGTATTTT.